What follows are 17 T cell receptor beta chains derived from one specimen sequenced in a study of CD8 T cells in ankylosing spondylitis (TCRdb year 2017). The protocol used for the library was 5' RACE. The sequencer was an Illumina HiSeq 2500. The public reads were run again by TCRdb, first through fastp at Q25 and then through MiXCR, and only productive beta chains were kept. Every distinct CDR3 protein forms one entry, paired with its most common genes and DNA. Within this sample are approximately 540,000 distinct CDR3 sequences, with roughly an eighth of them counted one time only. Clones ranked in the top ten supply around 6.8% of the sample. No cognate antigen is known for these TCRs. Results the study describes overall, beyond this receptor: A TCR beta motif of 7 or 8 highly homologous amino acid variants appeared characteristic of blood from ankylosing spondylitis patients.

Sequencing used blood, either unsorted or a sorted T cell fraction (not recorded which). Receptors were obtained from a male donor with ankylosing spondylitis.

This chain links TRBV20-1 with TRBJ2-3, with TRBD2 matching 8 bases. From germline, CDR1 is DFQATT and CDR2 SNEGSKA (reference sequence). The CDR3 is 15 amino acids. V trimming: 5 bases; J trimming: 2 bases; junction bases outside the gene matches: 9. The CDR3 spells CSAGPGGPNTDTQYF. The CDR3 nucleotides are TGCAGTGCTGGCCCGGGGGGGCCTAACACAGATACGCAGTATTTT.

This clonotype was seen a few times. The rearrangement joins TRBV5-5 to TRBJ2-5; 11 bases are shared with TRBD2. CDR1 is SGHKS and CDR2 is YYEKEE in the germline V gene (reference sequence). The junction had 11 bases not matched to a gene; V was cut back by 3 bases and J by 4 bases. The CDR3 is 17 amino acids. The CDR3 DNA follows: TGTGCCAGCAGCTGGACTAGCGGGTCCACCGATTTAGAGACCCAGTACTTC. Translated: CASSWTSGSTDLETQYF. Full variable domain (missing parts from reference TRBV5-5 and TRBJ2-5): DAGVTQSPTHLIKTRGQQVTLRCSPISGHKSVSWYQQVLGQGPQFIFQYYEKEERGRGNFPDRFSARQFPNYSSELNVNALLLGDSALYLCASSWTSGSTDLETQYFGPGTRLLVL.

This chain joins TRBV9 and TRBJ2-2, with D possibly TRBD2 on 6 matching bases. Germline-derived CDR1 and CDR2 are SGDLS and YYNGEE. Trimming removed 3 bases at V and 4 bases at J, with 10 bases between. The CDR3 totals 14 residues. CDR3 sequence: CASSEDGGTGELFF. As DNA, the CDR3 is TGTGCCAGCAGCGAGGACGGGGGCACCGGGGAGCTGTTTTTT. The complete variable domain, with remaining parts taken from reference TRBV9 and TRBJ2-2, reads DSGVTQTPKHLITATGQRVTLRCSPRSGDLSVYWYQQSLDQGLQFLIQYYNGEERAKGNILERFSAQQFPDLHSELNLSSLELGDSALYFCASSEDGGTGELFFGEGSRLTVL.

This clonotype has more than one count but fewer than ten. The gene calls are TRBV3-1 and TRBJ1-5; 9 nucleotides line up with TRBD1. The CDR3 sequence is 15 residues long. Unmatched junction bases numbered 4, after V lost 0 bases and J lost 7 bases. CDR1 and CDR2 (germline): LGHDT, YNNKEL (reference sequence). CDR3 in amino acids: CASSQDGQGRQPQHF. The CDR3 DNA reads TGTGCCAGCAGCCAAGATGGACAGGGGAGGCAGCCCCAGCATTTT. Based on the CDR3 plus reference TRBV3-1 and TRBJ1-5, the full variable domain is DTAVSQTPKYLVTQMGNDKSIKCEQNLGHDTMYWYKQDSKKFLKIMFSYNNKELIINETVPNRFSPKSPDKAHLNLHINSLELGDSAVYFCASSQDGQGRQPQHFGDGTRLSIL.

At least ten counts were recorded for this clonotype. The rearrangement joins TRBV12-3 or TRBV12-4 to TRBJ2-2; D gene uncertain. CDR3 size: 14 residues. Trimming removed 3 bases from V and 6 bases from J, with 11 bases in between. The CDR3 nucleotides read TGTGCCAGCAGTTTCATCTTAGGTCCCGGGGAGCTGTTTTTT. It encodes CASSFILGPGELFF.

The rearrangement joins TRBV2 to TRBJ1-5; 7 nucleotides line up with TRBD1. With V trimmed by 7 bases and J by 0 bases, 6 bases remained unmatched. This CDR3 has 15 amino acids. Germline V gene lookup returns CDR1 SNHLY and CDR2 FYNNEI. The CDR3 region is CASKGTDYSNQPQHF. For the CDR3, the DNA is TGTGCCAGCAAAGGGACAGACTATAGCAATCAGCCCCAGCATTTT.

V is TRBV20-1 and J is TRBJ1-1; no reliable D call. V was clipped by 1 base and J by 3 bases, with 3 bases between them. This CDR3 comprises 11 residues. Germline lookup yields CDR1 DFQATT and CDR2 SNEGSKA (reference sequence). The CDR3 DNA is TGCAGTGCTAGAGGGTACACTGAAGCTTTCTTT. Protein product: CSARGYTEAFF.

This clonotype was found many times. J is TRBJ2-6 and V is TRBV28, with TRBD1 matching 9 bases. In germline, CDR1 is MDHEN, CDR2 SYDVKM. The CDR3 runs to 17 residues. V shed 6 bases, J shed 0 bases, and the junction held 6 bases outside the gene matches. As DNA, the CDR3 is TGTGCCAGCAGCCTAGGACAGGGGTCCTCTGGGGCCAACGTCCTGACTTTC. This codes for CASSLGQGSSGANVLTF.

This chain uses TRBV24-1 with TRBJ1-1, with D possibly being TRBD1 (6 bases). The germline V gene encodes CDR1 KGHDR and CDR2 SFDVKD. Trimming left V 4 bases short and J 10 bases short, with 12 bases between. The CDR3 is 12 residues long. The CDR3 DNA is TGTGCCACCAGTGACCAAAGGGGGGGAGCTTTCTTT. Protein sequence: CATSDQRGGAFF.

This clonotype turned up a few times. This rearrangement joins TRBV20-1 to TRBJ2-7; D possibly uses TRBD1 or TRBD2 (6 bases each). V was trimmed by 3 bases and J by 4 bases, leaving 19 bases between them. The germline gives CDR1 DFQATT, CDR2 SNEGSKA (reference sequence). This CDR3 spans 15 amino acids. For the CDR3, the DNA is TGCAGTGCTAGGCCCCGAGGGGGGTTTAAGTACGAGCAGTACTTC. Translation gives CSARPRGGFKYEQYF.

This clonotype showed up just a few times. This chain uses TRBV19 with TRBJ2-1; D not resolved. The CDR3 has 12 residues. Per germline, CDR1 LNHDA and CDR2 SQIVND (reference sequence). Trimming cost V 0 bases and J 10 bases, with 7 bases left between them. CDR3 amino acids: CASSIELTEQFF. The CDR3 DNA follows: TGTGCCAGTAGTATAGAACTAACCGAGCAGTTCTTC.

This clonotype was detected ten times or more. The J gene is TRBJ2-7, the V gene TRBV3-1; TRBD2 matches at 9 bases. The CDR3 has 15 amino acids. Germline V gene data show CDR1 as LGHDT and CDR2 as YNNKEL (reference sequence). V dropped 0 bases and J dropped 3; count of bases not matched to a gene: 3. The CDR3 loop reads CASSQELAGVYEQYF. Written as DNA, the CDR3 is TGTGCCAGCAGCCAAGAATTAGCGGGAGTCTACGAGCAGTACTTC.

The rearrangement joins TRBV13 to TRBJ2-7, with a possible D match to TRBD1 (6 bases). CDR1 and CDR2 (germline): PRHDT, FYEKMQ (reference sequence). This CDR3 has 16 residues. Deletions cut 0 bases from V and 1 base from J, with 13 bases between. The CDR3 DNA follows: TGTGCCAGCAGCTTAGGCCGGCAGGGGATTTCCTACGAGCAGTACTTC. It translates to CASSLGRQGISYEQYF.

The chain joins TRBV6-2 or TRBV6-3 to TRBJ1-1; D not certain. Trimming removed 2 bases from V and 0 bases from J, with 13 bases in between. In germline, CDR1 is MNHEY, CDR2 SVGEGT. This CDR3 has 16 amino acids. The CDR3: CASSYIPGWMNTEAFF. In DNA, the CDR3 is TGTGCCAGCAGTTACATTCCGGGATGGATGAACACTGAAGCTTTCTTT.

In this sample, this clonotype turned up many times. V gene TRBV5-1 combines with J gene TRBJ1-1; weak D call: TRBD1 (6 bases). The ends were cut back, 5 bases at V and 1 base at J, with 12 bases in the middle. Germline CDR1 is SGHRS and CDR2 is YFSETQ. The CDR3 has 14 residues. CDR3: CASRRTAPNTEAFF. CDR3 nucleotide sequence: TGCGCCAGCAGAAGGACAGCTCCGAACACTGAAGCTTTCTTT. Filled out from reference TRBV5-1 and TRBJ1-1, the complete variable domain reads KAGVTQTPRYLIKTRGQQVTLSCSPISGHRSVSWYQQTPGQGLQFLFEYFSETQRNKGNFPGRFSGRQFSNSRSEMNVSTLELGDSALYLCASRRTAPNTEAFFGQGTRLTVV.

This clonotype was seen a few times. V usage is TRBV20-1 and J usage is TRBJ2-2; 7 bases agree with TRBD2. The V and J ends lost 0 bases and 5 bases, in that order; junction bases with no gene match: 9. CDR1 is DFQATT, CDR2 SNEGSKA, per germline (reference sequence). The CDR3 sequence is 16 residues long. The CDR3 coding sequence is TGCAGTGCTAGAGATAGTGGGGCGGGAGAGACCGGGGAGCTGTTTTTT. Translation: CSARDSGAGETGELFF.

This clonotype showed up just a few times. V is TRBV11-2 and J is TRBJ2-2, with D maybe TRBD1 (6 bases). The CDR3 spans 15 residues. The germline gives CDR1 SGHAT, CDR2 FQNNGV. V was cut by 2 bases and J by 4 bases, with 11 bases left in between. In DNA form, the CDR3 reads TGTGCCAGCAGCTTAACAGGGAGTGGCACCGGGGAGCTGTTTTTT. It codes for CASSLTGSGTGELFF. The full variable domain, completed using reference TRBV11-2 and TRBJ2-2, is EAGVAQSPRYKIIEKRQSVAFWCNPISGHATLYWYQQILGQGPKLLIQFQNNGVVDDSQLPKDRFSAERLKGVDSTLKIQPAKLEDSAVYLCASSLTGSGTGELFFGEGSRLTVL.